Each of the 27 T cell receptor beta chains below was sequenced from the same sample in a study of cytomegalovirus exposure and HLA in healthy donors. PCR involved 60 Vbeta and 13 Jbeta primers. Using immunoSEQ multiplex PCR, the repertoire was profiled, and TCRdb retains in-frame clones only, with some absent. The sample carries fewer than 130,000 clones, less than 80% recorded once. Material for sequencing was PBMCs. The origin of the receptors is a man under 40 in good health and CMV-seropositive.

This chain links TRBV7-2 with TRBJ2-1, with TRBD1 as a possible D gene (5 bases). The CDR3 extends over 13 amino acids. V was clipped by 8 bases and J by 2 bases, with 10 bases between them. Germline V gene sequence: CDR1 SGHTA, CDR2 FQGNSA. The CDR3 region is CASVQDPYNEQFF. CDR3 sequence (DNA): TGTGCCAGCGTACAGGATCCCTACAATGAGCAGTTCTTC.

Here the CDR3 DNA reads TGTGCCAGCGATAGCGGGGGTGGAGAGCAGTACTTC. This codes for CASDSGGGEQYF. This chain links TRBV6-5 with TRBJ2-7; 9 nucleotides align to TRBD2. Germline V gene sequence: CDR1 MNHEY, CDR2 SVGAGI. The CDR3 runs to 12 residues. V lost 8 bases, J lost 7 bases, and 6 bases stayed unmatched.

This clone has just a few counts. The chain is built from TRBV6-6 and TRBJ2-7; a possible D gene is TRBD1 (6 bases). The CDR3 has 16 amino acids. Germline V gene data show CDR1 as MNHNY and CDR2 as SVGAGI (reference sequence). V lost 5 bases, J lost 3 bases, and 20 bases lay in between. The CDR3 DNA sequence: TGTGCCAGCAGTCATTCGGACAGCGCATTTAACTACGAGCAGTACTTC. This gives the protein CASSHSDSAFNYEQYF.

The table lists this clone with a few counts. The chain employs TRBV11-3 and TRBJ2-7; 10 nucleotides align to TRBD1. CDR3 length: 15 residues. CDR1 is SGHNT, CDR2 YENEEA, per germline. J lost 4 bases, V lost 2 bases, and 5 bases had no gene match. CDR3 region: CASSLPGQGFYEQYF. In nucleotides, the CDR3 is TGTGCCAGCAGCTTACCGGGACAGGGGTTTTACGAGCAGTACTTC. The full variable domain, rest sourced from reference TRBV11-3 and TRBJ2-7, is EAGVVQSPRYKIIEKKQPVAFWCNPISGHNTLYWYLQNLGQGPELLIRYENEEAVDDSQLPKDRFSAERLKGVDSTLKIQPAELGDSAVYLCASSLPGQGFYEQYFGPGTRLTVT.

This chain connects TRBV27 to TRBJ2-7, with 9 bases fitting TRBD2. TRBJ2-1 matches the DNA end more closely, so the J call is doubtful. Germline V gene data show CDR1 as MNHEY and CDR2 as SMNVEV (reference sequence). The CDR3 length is 15 residues. CDR3 bases: TGTGCCACCCACGGCGGGGGGGGGCGGTACAATGAGCAGTTCTTC. This translates into CATHGGGGRYNEQFF.

As to this clone: The identical CDR3 is also encoded by other nucleotide sequences in the sample. The chain has TRBV20-1 and TRBJ1-2; TRBD1 might be the D (6 bases). Trimming cost V 7 bases and J 2 bases, with 8 bases left between them. The length of the CDR3 is 11 residues. CDR1 and CDR2 from the germline V gene are DFQATT and SNEGSKA (reference sequence). The CDR3: CSGQGNYGYTF. The CDR3 bases are TGCAGTGGGCAGGGGAACTATGGCTACACCTTC.

The rearrangement uses TRBV2 and TRBJ2-1; no clear D. The germline CDR1 and CDR2 sequences are SNHLY and FYNNEI. This CDR3 comprises 12 residues. V lost 4 bases to trimming and J lost 8 bases, with 9 bases between them. This chain's CDR3 is CASSALSDEQFF. The CDR3 nucleotides read TGTGCCAGCAGTGCTCTAAGCGATGAGCAGTTCTTC. Using reference TRBV2 and TRBJ2-1 for the parts outside the CDR3, the full variable domain is EPEVTQTPSHQVTQMGQEVILRCVPISNHLYFYWYRQILGQKVEFLVSFYNNEISEKSEIFDDQFSVERPDGSNFTLKIRSTKLEDSAMYFCASSALSDEQFFGPGTRLTVL.

The chain couples TRBV5-1 to TRBJ2-1; maybe TRBD2 (6 bases). The length of the CDR3 is 16 residues. V lost 0 bases, J lost 1 base, and 11 bases lay in between. Germline V gene data show CDR1 as SGHRS and CDR2 as YFSETQ. The CDR3 is CASSLGWGTSYNEQFF. The CDR3 DNA reads as TGCGCCAGCAGCTTGGGTTGGGGGACTTCCTACAATGAGCAGTTCTTC.

This clone was detected once. The CDR3: CASSLAGAPASRRTQYF. The CDR3 DNA reads TGTGCCAGCAGCTTAGCGGGAGCACCGGCGTCGCGTCGGACCCAGTACTTC. This chain links TRBV7-4 with TRBJ2-5; tentatively, D is TRBD2 (5 bases). This CDR3 is 17 amino acids long. With 0 bases removed from V and 7 bases from J, the gap between germline ends came to 21 bases. The germline V gene has CDR1 SGHVT and CDR2 SQSDAQ.

The CDR3 loop is CASNRLAGNTGELFF. The DNA of the CDR3 is TGTGCCAGCAATCGCCTAGCGGGGAACACCGGGGAGCTGTTTTTT. The chain joins TRBV7-2 to TRBJ2-2; the match to TRBD2 covers 8 bases. The germline CDR1 and CDR2 sequences are SGHTA and FQGNSA. Trimming at V came to 7 bases and at J to 1 base, leaving 5 bases not matched to a gene. The CDR3 contains 15 residues.

The rearrangement joins TRBV2 to TRBJ1-6, with D unresolved. This CDR3 has 12 residues. Deletions cut 7 bases from V and 9 bases from J, with 10 bases between. Per germline, CDR1 SNHLY and CDR2 FYNNEI. CDR3 bases: TGTGCCAGCACAACTCCGGTTTCACCCCTCCACTTT. It encodes CASTTPVSPLHF.

The chain links TRBV4-2 to TRBJ2-3, with 9 bases that match TRBD2. The CDR3 length is 17 residues. Germline V gene lookup returns CDR1 LGHNA and CDR2 YNFKEQ. Trimming took 8 bases from V and 4 from J; bases not matched to a gene: 16. The CDR3 DNA reads as TGTGCCAGCCGCCCCGGGGTGGGCGGGGGGGCTGCAGATACGCAGTATTTT. This sequence encodes CASRPGVGGGAADTQYF.

V gene TRBV2 combines with J gene TRBJ2-2; 7 nucleotides agree with TRBD1. The CDR3 is made up of 14 amino acids. The V gene end was trimmed by 8 bases and the J gene end by 1 base; junction bases not matched to a gene: 4. Germline V CDR1 and CDR2: SNHLY, FYNNEI. The CDR3 DNA reads as TGTGCCAGCGGGTCAGGGGGGAACACCGGGGAGCTGTTTTTT. Translation: CASGSGGNTGELFF.

The chain links TRBV18 to TRBJ2-7, with TRBD1 matching over 7 bases. The CDR3 extends over 15 amino acids. The V gene end was trimmed by 5 bases and the J gene end by 4 bases; junction bases not matched to a gene: 11. CDR1 KGHSH and CDR2 LQKENI come from the germline V gene. The CDR3 here is CASSWKKGAFYEQYF. CDR3 DNA: TGTGCCAGCTCATGGAAAAAGGGGGCTTTTTACGAGCAGTACTTC.

The genes are TRBV6-5 and TRBJ1-1; perhaps TRBD1 as D (6 bases). This CDR3 is built from 14 residues. Germline V CDR1 and CDR2: MNHEY, SVGAGI. Trimming cost V 6 bases and J 2 bases, with 13 bases left between them. CDR3 sequence: CASRIGGINTEAFF. The CDR3 bases are TGTGCCAGCAGGATAGGGGGAATAAACACTGAAGCTTTCTTT.

The chain employs TRBV2 and TRBJ2-2, with TRBD2 as a possible D gene (5 bases). Trimming stripped 5 bases from V and 6 bases from J, with 13 bases between. CDR1 is SNHLY, CDR2 FYNNEI, per germline. CDR3 size: 14 residues. CDR3 in amino acids: CASSPGFTSGELFF. The CDR3 region has the DNA TGTGCCAGCAGTCCGGGATTTACGTCCGGGGAGCTGTTTTTT. Full variable domain (missing parts from reference TRBV2 and TRBJ2-2): EPEVTQTPSHQVTQMGQEVILRCVPISNHLYFYWYRQILGQKVEFLVSFYNNEISEKSEIFDDQFSVERPDGSNFTLKIRSTKLEDSAMYFCASSPGFTSGELFFGEGSRLTVL.

This clone was seen a handful of times. CDR3: CASSPEGQAGTEAFF. CDR3 nucleotide sequence: TGCGCCAGCAGCCCCGAGGGACAGGCAGGCACTGAAGCTTTCTTT. The chain is built from TRBV5-1 and TRBJ1-1; 8 bases are shared with TRBD1. Germline V gene sequence: CDR1 SGHRS, CDR2 YFSETQ. The V gene end was trimmed by 4 bases and the J gene end by 4 bases; junction bases not matched to a gene: 9. The CDR3 runs 15 residues.

The chain couples TRBV7-8 to TRBJ2-2; the D is unclear. CDR1 and CDR2 from the germline V gene are SGHVS and FQNEAQ. Trimming removed 3 bases from V and 6 bases from J, with 8 bases in between. There are 13 residues in the CDR3. Here the CDR3 DNA reads TGTGCCAGCAGCTTCTCCGACTCCGGGGAGCTGTTTTTT. Translating gives CASSFSDSGELFF.

Only one count was recorded for this clone. The CDR3 is CASSHHDRGRIYGYTF. DNA of the CDR3: TGCGCCAGCAGCCACCACGACAGGGGGCGCATATATGGCTACACCTTC. The rearrangement joins TRBV4-1 to TRBJ1-2, with TRBD1 matching over 10 bases. This CDR3 is 16 amino acids long. V trimming: 3 bases; J trimming: 5 bases; junction bases outside the gene matches: 9. Per germline, CDR1 MGHRA and CDR2 YSYEKL.

This clone turned up a few times. The chain links TRBV10-3 to TRBJ2-1; TRBD2 aligns across 9 bases. The CDR3 loop spans 15 amino acids. V was clipped by 3 bases and J by 2 bases; unmatched bases: 2. Germline CDR1 and CDR2: ENHRY and SYGVKD. The CDR3 nucleotides read TGTGCCATCAGTGATAGCGGGGGCCCCTACAATGAGCAGTTCTTC. This encodes CAISDSGGPYNEQFF.

CDR3 sequence reads: CASSSGTSGGADEQFF. The CDR3 bases are TGTGCCAGCAGCTCCGGGACTAGCGGGGGGGCCGATGAGCAGTTCTTC. The rearrangement links TRBV5-6 to TRBJ2-1; 16 positions agree with TRBD2. The germline V gene has CDR1 SGHDT and CDR2 YYEEEE. The CDR3 length is 16 residues. The junction had 5 bases not matched to a gene; V was cut back by 3 bases and J by 8 bases.

The CDR3 is CASSLASDEQYF. The DNA for the CDR3 is TGTGCCAGCAGCTTGGCTAGCGACGAGCAGTACTTC. V usage is TRBV5-4 and J usage is TRBJ2-7; a weak D match, TRBD2 (6 bases). The germline V gene has CDR1 SGHNT and CDR2 YYREEE (reference sequence). V was clipped by 0 bases and J by 5 bases, with 6 bases between them. The CDR3 loop spans 12 amino acids. The full variable domain, with the rest looked up from reference TRBV5-4 and TRBJ2-7, is ETGVTQSPTHLIKTRGQQVTLRCSSQSGHNTVSWYQQALGQGPQFIFQYYREEENGRGNFPPRFSGLQFPNYSSELNVNALELDDSALYLCASSLASDEQYFGPGTRLTVT.

This clone was detected only once. The rearrangement joins TRBV11-3 to TRBJ1-2; a weak D match, TRBD1 (6 bases). V gave up 4 bases and J gave up 8 bases, with 20 bases separating them. In germline, CDR1 is SGHNT, CDR2 YENEEA. This CDR3 has 15 residues. This chain's CDR3 is CASSSPSGTPDGYTF. The CDR3 DNA reads as TGTGCCAGCAGCTCCCCCTCCGGGACACCGGACGGCTACACCTTC.

The chain joins TRBV27 to TRBJ2-2, with TRBD2 matching 7 bases. The V and J ends lost 6 bases and 1 base, in that order; junction bases with no gene match: 8. The V gene's germline CDR1 is MNHEY and CDR2 SMNVEV (reference sequence). The CDR3 has 16 amino acids. CDR3: CASRNRLAVNTGELFF. The CDR3 region has the DNA TGTGCCAGCAGAAATCGTCTAGCGGTGAACACCGGGGAGCTGTTTTTT.

This chain links TRBV5-1 with TRBJ1-3; D is unclear. V lost 0 bases and J 1 base, leaving 11 bases between the germline ends. Germline loops: CDR1 SGHRS, CDR2 YFSETQ. This CDR3 is built from 16 residues. CDR3 nucleotide sequence: TGCGCCAGCAGCTTGGCCGATCAGTCATCTGGAAACACCATATATTTT. Translated, it gives CASSLADQSSGNTIYF.

This clone was counted a few times. The CDR3 region has the DNA TGTGCCAGCAGCGCCGGGGGGACTCGCATAGGGGAGACCCAGTACTTC. It encodes CASSAGGTRIGETQYF. The chain has TRBV7-8 and TRBJ2-5; TRBD2 matches 7 bases. The CDR3 has 16 amino acids. The ends lost 5 bases at V and 5 bases at J; junction bases unmatched: 14. The V gene's germline CDR1 is SGHVS and CDR2 FQNEAQ.

J is TRBJ1-2 and V is TRBV6-5; TRBD1 is a possible D gene (6 bases). The germline V gene encodes CDR1 MNHEY and CDR2 SVGAGI. The CDR3 is 15 amino acids. V dropped 6 bases and J dropped 3 bases, with 17 bases sitting between them. CDR3 amino acids: CASRRGADGYYGYTF. CDR3 nucleotides: TGTGCCAGCAGGCGGGGGGCAGATGGATACTATGGCTACACCTTC.